The 17 T cell receptor beta chains in this list originate from one sample, sequenced in a study of blood T cells in healthy people across ages. Through a sample-barcoded 5' primer and a J-beta primer mix, a second PCR was run for roughly 6 to 12 cycles. TCRdb reanalysed the 5' RACE reads using MiXCR and keeps one entry per CDR3 protein. The sample consists of some 920,000 distinct CDR3 sequences, roughly 51% of them appearing once. The sequenced material came from blood. These receptors were obtained from a woman in her fifties or sixties in good health.

This clonotype was seen many times. This rearrangement joins TRBV20-1 to TRBJ1-2; D not certain. This CDR3 region has 12 residues. Germline assignment: CDR1 DFQATT and CDR2 SNEGSKA (reference sequence). V was pared by 1 base and J by 7 bases, with 10 bases between. As DNA, the CDR3 is TGCAGTGCTAGAGTTCTGGGAGGTGGCTACACCTTC. It translates to CSARVLGGGYTF.

V and J are TRBV20-1 and TRBJ2-4, with 11 bases aligning to TRBD1. The better agreement between TRBJ2-7 and the DNA end casts doubt on the J call. The CDR3 totals 14 residues. CDR1 is DFQATT and CDR2 is SNEGSKA in the germline V gene (reference sequence). Written as DNA, the CDR3 is TGCAGTGCTAGAGGAGGGACAGGGGGCTACGAGCAGTACTTC. It encodes CSARGGTGGYEQYF.

Notes on this clonotype: This may stem from a read error, because a much larger clone lies one nucleotide away. This chain joins TRBV3-1 and TRBJ2-4, with 7 positions matching TRBD2. CDR1 LGHDT and CDR2 YNNKEL come from the germline V gene (reference sequence). The CDR3 is 15 residues long. As DNA, the CDR3 is TGTGTCAGCAGCCCCAGGGTACGGGGGGAAAACATTCAGTACTTC. Amino acids: CVSSPRVRGENIQYF.

The chain recombines TRBV4-2 with TRBJ2-2; a weak D match, TRBD2 (5 bases). The CDR3 is 19 amino acids. The germline gives CDR1 LGHNA, CDR2 YNFKEQ. The V gene lost 2 bases and the J gene lost 0 bases, with 19 bases spanning the gap. CDR3 sequence (DNA): TGTGCCAGCAGCCAACGGGGAATGGTGGGCGCTTCGAACACCGGGGAGCTGTTTTTT. This gives the protein CASSQRGMVGASNTGELFF.

The chain links TRBV20-1 to TRBJ2-7, with D hard to call. CDR1 and CDR2 (germline): DFQATT, SNEGSKA (reference sequence). V was clipped by 4 bases and J by 0 bases, with 7 bases between them. The CDR3 has 12 amino acids. CDR3 protein: CSATPDSYEQYF. CDR3 coding DNA: TGCAGTGCTACCCCCGACTCCTACGAGCAGTACTTC.

The gene calls are TRBV5-1 and TRBJ2-7; D remains unclear. This CDR3 contains 13 residues. The V and J ends lost 4 bases and 3 bases respectively, with 11 bases between them. Germline values: CDR1 SGHRS, CDR2 YFSETQ. This CDR3 is CASSVQERYEQYF. The CDR3 DNA follows: TGCGCCAGCAGCGTTCAGGAGCGCTACGAGCAGTACTTC.

This clonotype was recorded many times. The chain joins TRBV29-1 to TRBJ2-5; the D gene is possibly TRBD2 (5 bases). Germline V lookup: CDR1 SQVTM, CDR2 ANQGSEA. The CDR3 sequence is 16 residues long. V was clipped by 8 bases and J by 2 bases, with 24 bases between them. The CDR3 region is CSISGGERIPQETQYF. DNA for the CDR3: TGCAGCATCTCGGGTGGGGAGCGCATTCCACAAGAGACCCAGTACTTC.

The V call is TRBV5-1, the J call TRBJ1-5; D not resolved. V was shortened by 4 bases and J by 5 bases, with 10 bases between the two germline ends. The CDR3 is 13 amino acids. CDR1 and CDR2 (germline): SGHRS, YFSETQ. CDR3 region: CASSNDVDQPQHF. CDR3 DNA: TGCGCCAGCAGCAACGACGTAGATCAGCCCCAGCATTTT.

The chain links TRBV9 to TRBJ2-5; 8 bases map to TRBD2. The DNA matches TRBJ2-7 better at its end, which makes the J call doubtful. The germline V gene has CDR1 SGDLS and CDR2 YYNGEE. This CDR3 comprises 14 residues. The CDR3 DNA reads as TGTGCCAGCAGCGTCTCGGGAGGGCCAAACGAGCAGTACTTC. Amino acids: CASSVSGGPNEQYF.

The rearrangement links TRBV14 to TRBJ2-3; weak D call: TRBD2 (6 bases). The CDR3 has 14 amino acids. From germline, CDR1 is SGHDN and CDR2 FVKESK. Trimming pared 6 bases from V and 4 bases from J, leaving 14 bases between. The DNA of the CDR3 is TGTGCCAGCAGTATTACATCGGGGGCAGATACGCAGTATTTT. It yields the protein CASSITSGADTQYF.

The chain combines TRBV7-7 with TRBJ2-4; 9 nucleotides align to TRBD1. The DNA end favors TRBJ2-5, so the J call may be wrong. The CDR3 extends over 15 amino acids. Germline V CDR1 and CDR2: SSHAT, FNYEAQ (reference sequence). CDR3 loop: CASSLGDRVVETQYF. The CDR3 DNA reads TGTGCCAGCAGCTTAGGGGACAGGGTTGTAGAGACCCAGTACTTC.

In its sample, this clonotype was seen once. The chain recombines TRBV20-1 with TRBJ2-3, with 7 bases identical to TRBD2. Germline trimming cut 5 bases from V and 3 bases from J; bases unmatched to any gene: 20. The CDR3 spans 18 residues. Germline V gene data show CDR1 as DFQATT and CDR2 as SNEGSKA (reference sequence). CDR3 coding DNA: TGCAGTGCTTCCCGTCCGCTAGCGGAATTTTGGGGGACAGATACGCAGTATTTT. Translating gives CSASRPLAEFWGTDTQYF.

On this clonotype itself: A junction end diverges from the germline sequence, so it may reflect a read error. The gene calls are TRBV6-5 and TRBJ2-7; D is possibly TRBD1 or TRBD2 (5 bases each). The V gene's germline CDR1 is MNHEY and CDR2 SVGAGI. The CDR3 runs to 13 residues. The chain's CDR3 is CTSSYSGAHEQYF. DNA of the CDR3: TGTACCAGCAGTTACTCCGGGGCCCACGAGCAGTACTTC.

J is TRBJ2-7 and V is TRBV5-6; 11 nucleotides agree with TRBD2. The junction had 13 bases not matched to a gene; V was cut back by 7 bases and J by 7 bases. The CDR3 is made up of 15 amino acids. CDR1 and CDR2 (germline): SGHDT, YYEEEE. CDR3 amino acids: CASGVTSGTYNEQYF. In DNA, the CDR3 is TGTGCCAGCGGCGTGACTAGCGGGACCTACAATGAGCAGTACTTC. The full variable domain, its missing parts supplied by reference TRBV5-6 and TRBJ2-7, is DAGVTQSPTHLIKTRGQQVTLRCSPKSGHDTVSWYQQALGQGPQFIFQYYEEEERQRGNFPDRFSGHQFPNYSSELNVNALLLGDSALYLCASGVTSGTYNEQYFGPGTRLTVT.

Here the CDR3 DNA reads TGTGCCAGCACAATCGGGGGCCCCCAAGAGACCCAGTACTTC. Protein sequence: CASTIGGPQETQYF. J is TRBJ2-5 and V is TRBV28, with D perhaps being TRBD1 or TRBD2 (6 bases each). V was pared by 7 bases and J by 1 base, with 13 bases between. Germline V gene lookup returns CDR1 MDHEN and CDR2 SYDVKM. CDR3 length: 14 residues.

This clonotype appeared a few times. The chain has TRBV10-3 and TRBJ2-3; TRBD2 is a possible D gene (6 bases). The V gene's germline CDR1 is ENHRY and CDR2 SYGVKD. Trimming left V 7 bases short and J 3 bases short, with 11 bases between. The CDR3 extends over 13 amino acids. The CDR3 nucleotides read TGTGCCATCAAACAGGAGGGTACAGATACGCAGTATTTT. Its translation is CAIKQEGTDTQYF.

The chain recombines TRBV12-3 or TRBV12-4 with TRBJ2-7, with 12 bases that match TRBD2. Germline trimming cut 2 bases from V and 4 bases from J; bases unmatched to any gene: 21. The CDR3 has 21 residues. The CDR3 region has the DNA TGTGCCAGCAGTTTAAATCGAGAGACTAGCGGGAGAGCGAAGAATAGGTACGAGCAGTACTTC. Residues: CASSLNRETSGRAKNRYEQYF.